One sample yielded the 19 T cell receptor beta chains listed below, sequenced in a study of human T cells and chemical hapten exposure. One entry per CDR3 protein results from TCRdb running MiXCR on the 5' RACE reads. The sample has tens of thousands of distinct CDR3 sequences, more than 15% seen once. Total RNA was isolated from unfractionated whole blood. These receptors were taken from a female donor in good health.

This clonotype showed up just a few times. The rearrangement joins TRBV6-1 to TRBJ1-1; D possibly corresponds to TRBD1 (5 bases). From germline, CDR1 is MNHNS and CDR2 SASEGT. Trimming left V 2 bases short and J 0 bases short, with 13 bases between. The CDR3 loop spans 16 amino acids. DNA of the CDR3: TGTGCCAGCAGTGAACCATTATCACAGGTGAACACTGAAGCTTTCTTT. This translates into CASSEPLSQVNTEAFF.

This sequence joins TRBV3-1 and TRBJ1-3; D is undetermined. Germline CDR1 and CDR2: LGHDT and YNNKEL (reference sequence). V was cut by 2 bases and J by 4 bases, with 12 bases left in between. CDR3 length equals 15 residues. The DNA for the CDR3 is TGTGCCAGCAGCCAAACCCATTACTCCGGAAACACCATATATTTT. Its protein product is CASSQTHYSGNTIYF.

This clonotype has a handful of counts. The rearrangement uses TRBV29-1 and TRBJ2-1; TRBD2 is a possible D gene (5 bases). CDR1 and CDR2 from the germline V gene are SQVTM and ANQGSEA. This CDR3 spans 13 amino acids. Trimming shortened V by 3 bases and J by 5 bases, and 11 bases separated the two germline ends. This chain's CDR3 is CSVEERRDNEQFF. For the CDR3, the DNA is TGCAGCGTTGAGGAGCGGCGGGACAATGAGCAGTTCTTC.

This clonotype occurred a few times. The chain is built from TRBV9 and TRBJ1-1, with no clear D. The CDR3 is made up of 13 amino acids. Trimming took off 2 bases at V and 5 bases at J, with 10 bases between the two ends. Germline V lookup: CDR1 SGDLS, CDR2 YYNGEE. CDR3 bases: TGTGCCAGCAGCGTCGGACCGCAAACTGAAGCTTTCTTT. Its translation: CASSVGPQTEAFF.

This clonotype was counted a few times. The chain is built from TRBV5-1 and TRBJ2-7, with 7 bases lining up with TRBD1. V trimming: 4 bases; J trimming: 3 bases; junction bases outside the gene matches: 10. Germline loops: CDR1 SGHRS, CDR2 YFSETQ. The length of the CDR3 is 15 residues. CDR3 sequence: CASSQSGTAFYEQYF. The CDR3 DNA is TGCGCCAGCAGCCAATCGGGGACAGCCTTCTACGAGCAGTACTTC. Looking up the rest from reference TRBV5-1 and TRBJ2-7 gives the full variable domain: KAGVTQTPRYLIKTRGQQVTLSCSPISGHRSVSWYQQTPGQGLQFLFEYFSETQRNKGNFPGRFSGRQFSNSRSEMNVSTLELGDSALYLCASSQSGTAFYEQYFGPGTRLTVT.

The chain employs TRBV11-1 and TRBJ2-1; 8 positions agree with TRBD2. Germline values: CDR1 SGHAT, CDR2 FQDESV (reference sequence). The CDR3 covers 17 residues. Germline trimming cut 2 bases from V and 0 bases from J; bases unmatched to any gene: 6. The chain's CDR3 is CASSLSRSGSSYNEQFF. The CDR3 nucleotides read TGTGCCAGCAGCTTAAGCCGCAGCGGGAGCTCCTACAATGAGCAGTTCTTC.

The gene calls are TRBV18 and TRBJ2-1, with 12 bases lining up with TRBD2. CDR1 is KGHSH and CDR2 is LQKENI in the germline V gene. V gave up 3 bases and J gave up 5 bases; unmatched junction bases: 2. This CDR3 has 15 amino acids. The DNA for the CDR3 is TGTGCCAGCTCACCGCGGACTAGCGGGGACAATGAGCAGTTCTTC. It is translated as CASSPRTSGDNEQFF.

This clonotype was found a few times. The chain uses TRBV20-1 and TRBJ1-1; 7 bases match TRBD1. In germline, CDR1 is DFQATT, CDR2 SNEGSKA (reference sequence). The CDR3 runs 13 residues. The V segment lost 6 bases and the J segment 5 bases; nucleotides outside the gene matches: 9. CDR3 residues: CSAATGWETEAFF. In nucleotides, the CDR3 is TGCAGTGCGGCGACAGGGTGGGAGACTGAAGCTTTCTTT.

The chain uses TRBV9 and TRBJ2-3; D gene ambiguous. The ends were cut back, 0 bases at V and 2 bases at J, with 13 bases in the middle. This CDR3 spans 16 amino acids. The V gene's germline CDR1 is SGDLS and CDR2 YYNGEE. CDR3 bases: TGTGCCAGCAGCGTAGGTGGCGGCAGATCCACAGATACGCAGTATTTT. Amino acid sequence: CASSVGGGRSTDTQYF.

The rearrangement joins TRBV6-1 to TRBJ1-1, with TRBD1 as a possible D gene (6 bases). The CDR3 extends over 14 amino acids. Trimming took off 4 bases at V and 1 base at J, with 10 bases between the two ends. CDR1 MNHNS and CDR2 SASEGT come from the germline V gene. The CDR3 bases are TGTGCCAGCAGTGCCCAGACAGGGAACACTGAAGCTTTCTTT. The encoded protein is CASSAQTGNTEAFF.

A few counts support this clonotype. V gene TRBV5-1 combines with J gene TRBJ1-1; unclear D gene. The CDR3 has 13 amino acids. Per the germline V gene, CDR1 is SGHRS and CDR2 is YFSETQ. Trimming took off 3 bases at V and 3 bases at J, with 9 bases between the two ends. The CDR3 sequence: CASSSGGYTEAFF. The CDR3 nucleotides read TGCGCCAGCAGCTCCGGCGGATACACTGAAGCTTTCTTT.

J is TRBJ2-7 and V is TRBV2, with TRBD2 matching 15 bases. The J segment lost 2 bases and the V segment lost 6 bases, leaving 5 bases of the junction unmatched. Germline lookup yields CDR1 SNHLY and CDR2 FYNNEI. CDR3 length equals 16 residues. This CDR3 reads CASRGLAGGSAYEQYF. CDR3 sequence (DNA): TGTGCCAGCAGGGGACTAGCGGGAGGCTCAGCCTACGAGCAGTACTTC.

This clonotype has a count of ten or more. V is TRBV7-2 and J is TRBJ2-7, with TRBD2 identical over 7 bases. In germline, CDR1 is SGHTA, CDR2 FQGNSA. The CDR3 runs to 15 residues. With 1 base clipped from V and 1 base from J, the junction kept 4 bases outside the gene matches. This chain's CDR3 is CASSLGAGVSYEQYF. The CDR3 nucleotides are TGTGCCAGCAGCTTAGGGGCGGGGGTTTCCTACGAGCAGTACTTC.

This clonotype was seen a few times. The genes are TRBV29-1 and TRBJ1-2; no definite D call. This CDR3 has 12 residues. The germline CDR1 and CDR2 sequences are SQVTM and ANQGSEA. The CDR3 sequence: CAGEGASYGYTF. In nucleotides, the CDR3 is TGCGCAGGAGAGGGAGCTAGCTATGGCTACACCTTC.

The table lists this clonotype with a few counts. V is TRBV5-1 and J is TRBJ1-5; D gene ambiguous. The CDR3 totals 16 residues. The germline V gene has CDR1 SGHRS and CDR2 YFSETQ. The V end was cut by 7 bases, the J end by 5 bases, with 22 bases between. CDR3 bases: TGCGCCAGCGGCTCACAGAACCCCAGAGCATATCAGCCCCAGCATTTT. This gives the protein CASGSQNPRAYQPQHF. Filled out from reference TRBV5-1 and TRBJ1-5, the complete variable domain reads KAGVTQTPRYLIKTRGQQVTLSCSPISGHRSVSWYQQTPGQGLQFLFEYFSETQRNKGNFPGRFSGRQFSNSRSEMNVSTLELGDSALYLCASGSQNPRAYQPQHFGDGTRLSIL.

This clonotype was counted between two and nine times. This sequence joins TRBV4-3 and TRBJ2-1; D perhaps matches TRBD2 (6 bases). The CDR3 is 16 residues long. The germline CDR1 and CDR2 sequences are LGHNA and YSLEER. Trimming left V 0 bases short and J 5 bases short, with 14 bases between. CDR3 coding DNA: TGCGCCAGCAGCCAAGATAGCGCGGGGATAAACAATGAGCAGTTCTTC. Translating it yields CASSQDSAGINNEQFF.

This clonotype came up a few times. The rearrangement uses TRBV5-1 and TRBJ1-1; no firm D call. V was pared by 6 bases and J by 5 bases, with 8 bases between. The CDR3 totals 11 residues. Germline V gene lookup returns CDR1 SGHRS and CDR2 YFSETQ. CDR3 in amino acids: CASTSQTEAFF. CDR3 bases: TGCGCCAGCACCTCCCAGACTGAAGCTTTCTTT.

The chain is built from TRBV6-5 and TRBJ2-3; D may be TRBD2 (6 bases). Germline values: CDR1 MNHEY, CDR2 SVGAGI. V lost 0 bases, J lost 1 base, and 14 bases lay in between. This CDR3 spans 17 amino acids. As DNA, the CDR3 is TGTGCCAGCAGTTACTCCCACCCCGGGGGAGGCACAGATACGCAGTATTTT. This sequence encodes CASSYSHPGGGTDTQYF.

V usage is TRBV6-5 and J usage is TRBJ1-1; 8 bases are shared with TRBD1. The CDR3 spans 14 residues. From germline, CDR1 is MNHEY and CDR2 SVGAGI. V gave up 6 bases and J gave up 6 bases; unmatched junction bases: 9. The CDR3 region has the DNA TGTGCCAGCAGCCGGGACAGGAGGGGGTCTGAAGCTTTCTTT. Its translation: CASSRDRRGSEAFF.